The T cell receptor beta chain under discussion was sequenced for a study of cytomegalovirus exposure and HLA in healthy donors (dated by TCRdb to 2016 to 2017). Broadly, across the study: The 670 or so repertoires of the first cohort and the 120 or so validation repertoires were produced on the same platform, according to a later analysis. Besides the first cohort of approximately 670 subjects, a separate validation cohort made up of 95 to 150 different subjects was used. To predict cytomegalovirus infection status, the study brought together high-throughput TCR immunosequencing, statistical association of individual TCRs with disease status, and machine learning. The study aimed to test whether cataloging public T cell receptors could reveal signatures of past pathogen exposure.

Libraries came from the immunoSEQ multiplex PCR assay. The published analysis was carried out like this. To diagnose cytomegalovirus status from the catalog of TCR beta chain sequences, a statistical classification framework was built. TCRdb stores this immuneACCESS table with in-frame sequences only. Part of the clones is absent; in the studies checked, under half of the shortfall reflects unresolved V genes, and no reason is known for the rest. V, J and clone size are taken as reported in that table, and D and trimming were inferred from the DNA itself. The sample records some 170,000 clones, roughly 91% of which are singletons. The ten largest clones capture 9% to 12% of the sample. About this clone: Its antigen remains undetermined. No much larger clone exists at a distance of one base, and base qualities are not known.

Separate from the approximately 700-subject first cohort, the validation cohort of roughly 110 subjects was the group to which the donors belonged. According to the germline V gene, CDR1 reads MDHEN and CDR2 reads SYDVKM. Trimming accounts for 4 bases at V and 8 bases at J, while the number of junction bases matched to no gene is 13. The CDR3 starts with the cysteine, ends with the phenylalanine, and has 16 residues. Just CDR3 DNA is preserved here, 48 bases in frame from base 1. On the study overall, not on this receptor specifically: All 120 repertoires were used to score co-occurrence in the validation cohort in a later analysis, because that analysis had no HLA typing for the cohort. A total of 164 TCR beta chains were listed by the study as associated with cytomegalovirus. In a later analysis, TCRs clustered in the first cohort were found to also tend to co-occur in the roughly 120 validation repertoires, with 85% to 95% of cluster scores above 0. A few of the identified cytomegalovirus-associated TCR beta chains were confirmed in vitro to be specific for cytomegalovirus antigens. Cytomegalovirus status was reported to be diagnosed by the classifier with high specificity and sensitivity in both the original and validation cohorts. Across donors, most TCR sequences were observed very rarely, whereas some public TCRs were present in many individuals. According to the authors, the approach could potentially be generalized to other disease states and immunological phenotypes.

The specimen sequenced was PBMCs. This clonotype originated in a woman in her late teens or twenties in good health and CMV-seropositive. This receptor chain uses TRBV28 and TRBJ1-4, and 7 junctional nucleotides match TRBD1. The nucleotides are TGTGCCAGCAGTTCAGGGGGAAAGAGGCAAAGCGAAAAACTGTTTTTT. Its amino acids are CASSSGGKRQSEKLFF.